The following is a T cell receptor beta chain sequence with its context. Its antigen remains unknown. This entry comes from a study of cytomegalovirus exposure and HLA in healthy donors. Across the study: Genotyping showed 70% to 90% of roughly 400 donors falling in the Caucasian-associated ancestry cluster.

General study results and limits: A cluster of highly shared sequence variants was likely a sequencing artifact. Analyzed later, association rates of TCRs varied across HLA loci, with DRB1 most and HLA-C fewest.

Primers included in the PCR were 60 Vbeta and 13 Jbeta primers. Measured with immunoSEQ multiplex PCR; TCRdb has only the in-frame clones, and not every one. The sample records around 150,000 clones, roughly 77% being singletons. CDR3 length equals 14 residues. Between the trimmed V and J ends, which lost 1 base and 4 bases, there was a span of 10 bases. Germline values: CDR1 LNHDA, CDR2 SQIVND (reference sequence). Sequences were obtained from PBMCs. This TCR was recovered from a woman aged 35 to 49 in good health and CMV-seropositive. The chain combines TRBV19 with TRBJ2-5, with a tentative D call TRBD2 (6 bases). Written as DNA, the CDR3 is TGTGCCAGTAGTATAGCCAGGCGGGGAGAGACCCAGTACTTC. Translating it yields CASSIARRGETQYF.